Each of the 28 T cell receptor beta chains below was sequenced from the same sample in a study of blood T cells in healthy people across ages (dated by TCRdb to between 2014 and 2017). Library method: 5' RACE. Sequencing was performed on an Illumina HiSeq 2500. A second roughly 6 to 12 cycle PCR used a sample-barcoded 5' primer and a J-beta primer mix. TCRdb trimmed public reads at Q25 via fastp, called clones via MiXCR and kept in-frame beta chains. Rows are unified per CDR3 protein, each entry keeping the most common DNA and genes. The sample table lists under 750,000 distinct CDR3 sequences, roughly 43% of them with a count of one. The ten largest clones represent under 30% of the sample. Sequencing was done on a sample of blood. These receptor sequences come from an elderly man in good health.

CDR3 sequence reads: CASSLDAGNTGELFF. The CDR3 DNA is TGTGCCAGCAGCTTAGATGCCGGGAACACCGGGGAGCTGTTTTTT. This sequence joins TRBV7-2 and TRBJ2-2; D remains unclear. The V end was cut by 1 base, the J end by 1 base, with 7 bases between. CDR3 length: 15 residues. Germline-derived CDR1 and CDR2 are SGHTA and FQGNSA.

The V gene is TRBV15, the J gene TRBJ2-1, with 7 nucleotides matching TRBD2. This CDR3 region has 14 residues. Germline values: CDR1 LNHNV, CDR2 YYDKDF (reference sequence). With V trimmed by 2 bases and J by 5 bases, 3 bases remained unmatched. The CDR3 region is CATSRTSANNEQFF. CDR3 coding DNA: TGTGCCACCAGCAGAACTAGCGCTAACAATGAGCAGTTCTTC.

The rearrangement joins TRBV7-9 to TRBJ2-3, with 10 positions matching TRBD2. Germline loops: CDR1 SEHNR, CDR2 FQNEAQ (reference sequence). V dropped 7 bases and J dropped 3; count of bases not matched to a gene: 13. The CDR3 is 17 residues long. The CDR3 loop is CASTAGLAGGRTDTQYF. In DNA, the CDR3 is TGTGCCAGCACGGCAGGGTTAGCGGGAGGCCGAACAGATACGCAGTATTTT.

This clonotype has a count of ten or more. This chain uses TRBV7-9 with TRBJ2-5; no firm D call. V lost 5 bases and J 3 bases, leaving 10 bases between the germline ends. The CDR3 has 13 amino acids. In germline, CDR1 is SEHNR, CDR2 FQNEAQ (reference sequence). For the CDR3, the DNA is TGTGCCAGCAGCCCCGTCCTCGAAGAGACCCAGTACTTC. Its translation: CASSPVLEETQYF.

Comment on this clonotype: This sequence may be a read error, since a much larger clone differs from it by one base. The V and J genes are TRBV7-2 and TRBJ2-7; 7 bases fit TRBD1. The germline V gene has CDR1 SGHTA and CDR2 FQGNSA. This CDR3 contains 14 residues. The CDR3 region is CACRPPGQRYEQYF. The CDR3 bases are TGTGCCTGCAGACCTCCGGGACAGAGGTACGAGCAGTACTTC.

This clonotype came up many times. The chain employs TRBV7-2 and TRBJ2-1; tentative D call: TRBD2 (6 bases). The CDR3 totals 13 residues. Between the trimmed V and J ends, which lost 1 base and 7 bases, there was a span of 8 bases. Per germline, CDR1 SGHTA and CDR2 FQGNSA. CDR3 in DNA: TGTGCCAGCAGCTTAGGTCTAGCGAATGAGCAGTTCTTC. Translating gives CASSLGLANEQFF. Supplemented by reference TRBV7-2 and TRBJ2-1, the full variable domain reads GAGVSQSPSNKVTEKGKDVELRCDPISGHTALYWYRQSLGQGLEFLIYFQGNSAPDKSGLPSDRFSAERTGGSVSTLTIQRTQQEDSAVYLCASSLGLANEQFFGPGTRLTVL.

CDR3 amino acids: CASREREHPYEQYF. The CDR3 bases are TGTGCCAGTCGCGAGCGGGAGCACCCCTACGAGCAGTACTTC. This chain links TRBV27 with TRBJ2-4; 8 bases agree with TRBD2. The end of the DNA is better explained by TRBJ2-7, so the J call may be wrong. The CDR3 has 14 amino acids. Germline lookup yields CDR1 MNHEY and CDR2 SMNVEV (reference sequence).

The chain has TRBV11-1 and TRBJ2-3, with D possibly matching TRBD2 (6 bases). The CDR3 totals 15 residues. V lost 5 bases, J lost 2 bases, and 14 bases lay in between. Germline V gene sequence: CDR1 SGHAT, CDR2 FQDESV (reference sequence). The CDR3 loop reads CASSLLASPTDTQYF. The CDR3 coding sequence is TGTGCCAGCAGCCTTCTAGCGTCCCCCACAGATACGCAGTATTTT.

This clonotype was counted only a few times. This chain joins TRBV7-2 and TRBJ1-2; D gene unclear. The V and J ends lost 5 bases and 4 bases respectively, with 20 bases between them. The CDR3 covers 16 residues. CDR1 and CDR2 (germline): SGHTA, FQGNSA. The CDR3 bases are TGTGCCAGCAGCCGTCGAGGAGTTGGCATAAGCTATGGCTACACCTTC. It is translated as CASSRRGVGISYGYTF. Looking up the rest from reference TRBV7-2 and TRBJ1-2 gives the full variable domain: GAGVSQSPSNKVTEKGKDVELRCDPISGHTALYWYRQSLGQGLEFLIYFQGNSAPDKSGLPSDRFSAERTGGSVSTLTIQRTQQEDSAVYLCASSRRGVGISYGYTFGSGTRLTVV.

This clonotype was found a few times. The genes are TRBV5-5 and TRBJ1-1; possibly TRBD1 for D (5 bases). Per germline, CDR1 SGHKS and CDR2 YYEKEE (reference sequence). Trimming took 6 bases from V and 1 from J, leaving 10 bases between them. CDR3 size: 13 residues. CDR3 sequence: CASIRQTNTEAFF. As DNA, the CDR3 is TGTGCCAGCATCCGACAGACGAACACTGAAGCTTTCTTT.

The chain links TRBV4-3 to TRBJ2-7; D unclear. The CDR3 extends over 16 amino acids. Trimming removed 1 base at V and 0 bases at J, with 13 bases between. Looked up from germline, CDR1 is LGHNA and CDR2 is YSLEER. The CDR3 is CASSQAVGSPSYEQYF. In nucleotides, the CDR3 is TGCGCCAGCAGCCAAGCCGTCGGGTCGCCCTCCTACGAGCAGTACTTC.

This sequence joins TRBV5-6 and TRBJ2-5; perhaps D is TRBD1 or TRBD2 (6 bases each). Germline-derived CDR1 and CDR2 are SGHDT and YYEEEE. The ends were cut back, 4 bases at V and 5 bases at J, with 21 bases in the middle. The CDR3 has 16 amino acids. CDR3 in DNA: TGTGCCAGCAGCCGGCCCGGGGGCAGGGATGTGGAGACCCAGTACTTC. Residues: CASSRPGGRDVETQYF.

To note about this clonotype: This sequence may be a read error, since a much larger clone differs from it by one base. This chain links TRBV6-5 with TRBJ2-6; D is perhaps TRBD1 (5 bases). The length of the CDR3 is 16 residues. Germline V gives CDR1 MNHEY, CDR2 SVGAGI. CDR3 coding DNA: TGTGCCAGCAGTTACCGCCACATCTCTGGGGCCAACGTCCCGACTTTC. Protein product: CASSYRHISGANVPTF.

Comment on this clonotype: A single base separates this from a much larger clone, so it may be a read error. The chain couples TRBV7-9 to TRBJ2-7, with D perhaps TRBD1 (6 bases). The length of the CDR3 is 14 residues. The germline V and J ends were trimmed by 5 bases and 0 bases, with 11 bases remaining between them. Germline V CDR1 and CDR2: SEHNR, FQNEAQ (reference sequence). The CDR3 region is CASSVQGSSYEQYF. CDR3 nucleotides: TGTGCCAGCAGCGTACAGGGTAGCTCCTACGAGCAGTACTTC.

The chain uses TRBV28 and TRBJ1-1, with D tentatively TRBD1 (5 bases). Germline CDR1 reads MDHEN; CDR2 reads SYDVKM. The V end was cut by 6 bases, the J end by 11 bases, with 19 bases between. The CDR3 spans 13 residues. CDR3 sequence (DNA): TGTGCCAGCAGCCAGCAGGGCTTAGGTGGGGCTTTCTTT. It codes for CASSQQGLGGAFF.

As regards this clonotype: At one boundary the junction diverges from the germline segment, which might be a read error. CDR3 sequence reads: CASSLEFYDYTF. The CDR3 nucleotides are TGTGCCAGCAGCTTAGAGTTCTATGACTACACCTTC. V usage is TRBV4-1 and J usage is TRBJ1-2, with D unresolved. CDR1 is MGHRA, CDR2 YSYEKL, per germline. The CDR3 runs to 12 residues.

The J gene is TRBJ2-7, the V gene TRBV6-6; TRBD1 aligns across 7 bases. This CDR3 is 14 amino acids long. The germline V gene has CDR1 MNHNY and CDR2 SVGAGI (reference sequence). V trimming: 6 bases; J trimming: 2 bases; junction bases outside the gene matches: 7. CDR3 region: CASRSPGQTYEQYF. CDR3 DNA sequence: TGTGCCAGCAGGAGCCCGGGACAGACCTACGAGCAGTACTTC.

This clonotype has just a few counts. The chain combines TRBV29-1 with TRBJ2-5; no firm D call. The CDR3 runs 11 residues. The V end lost 4 bases, the J end lost 1 base, and 4 bases lay between the germline ends. CDR1 SQVTM and CDR2 ANQGSEA come from the germline V gene. In DNA, the CDR3 is TGCAGCGTTGGGACCCAAGAGACCCAGTACTTC. It encodes CSVGTQETQYF. The complete variable domain, with remaining parts taken from reference TRBV29-1 and TRBJ2-5, reads SAVISQKPSRDICQRGTSLTIQCQVDSQVTMMFWYRQQPGQSLTLIATANQGSEATYESGFVIDKFPISRPNLTFSTLTVSNMSPEDSSIYLCSVGTQETQYFGPGTRLLVL.

The V gene is TRBV20-1, the J gene TRBJ2-1; a weak D match, TRBD1 (6 bases). V was clipped by 6 bases and J by 9 bases, with 15 bases between them. From germline, CDR1 is DFQATT and CDR2 SNEGSKA (reference sequence). The CDR3 extends over 12 amino acids. In DNA form, the CDR3 reads TGCAGTGCCCGCGCCAGGGGTTTTGAGCAGTTCTTC. This gives the protein CSARARGFEQFF.

This rearrangement joins TRBV10-3 to TRBJ2-2, with 7 bases lining up with TRBD2. The CDR3 length is 14 residues. Losses at the gene ends were 7 bases for V and 3 bases for J; bases not matched to a gene: 5. CDR1 and CDR2 from the germline V gene are ENHRY and SYGVKD. CDR3 DNA sequence: TGTGCCATCAAAAGTCGGGGGGACACCGGGGAGCTGTTTTTT. Translation gives CAIKSRGDTGELFF.

The chain links TRBV5-1 to TRBJ2-3; 8 bases line up with TRBD2. Germline CDR1 is SGHRS and CDR2 is YFSETQ. The CDR3 extends over 16 amino acids. The V gene end was trimmed by 2 bases and the J gene end by 6 bases; junction bases not matched to a gene: 11. CDR3 sequence (DNA): TGCGCCAGCAGCTTCGGACGGGAGGGTCCCCGGGATACGCAGTATTTT. Its protein is CASSFGREGPRDTQYF.

The chain couples TRBV4-3 to TRBJ2-1; perhaps D is TRBD1 or TRBD2 (6 bases each). The germline V gene has CDR1 LGHNA and CDR2 YSLEER. V dropped 0 bases and J dropped 5 bases, with 17 bases sitting between them. The length of the CDR3 is 17 residues. CDR3 sequence (DNA): TGCGCCAGCAGCCAAGATATGCCGGGGGCCGGGGACAATGAGCAGTTCTTC. Translated: CASSQDMPGAGDNEQFF.

The chain has TRBV25-1 and TRBJ1-6; 11 nucleotides line up with TRBD1. The CDR3 is 18 residues long. Per the germline V gene, CDR1 is MGHDK and CDR2 is SYGVNS. V dropped 5 bases and J dropped 6; count of bases not matched to a gene: 12. The CDR3 reads CASSPVAGQGVANSPLHF. The CDR3, as DNA: TGTGCCAGCAGTCCAGTGGCGGGACAGGGGGTAGCTAATTCACCCCTCCACTTT. Drawing the rest from reference TRBV25-1 and TRBJ1-6, the complete variable domain is EADIYQTPRYLVIGTGKKITLECSQTMGHDKMYWYQQDPGMELHLIHYSYGVNSTEKGDLSSESTVSRIRTEHFPLTLESARPSHTSQYLCASSPVAGQGVANSPLHFGNGTRLTVT.

The chain uses TRBV12-3 or TRBV12-4 and TRBJ2-3, with D perhaps TRBD1 (6 bases). The V end lost 6 bases, the J end lost 8 bases, and 12 bases lay between the germline ends. The CDR3 totals 12 residues. CDR3 loop: CASREGGLTQYF. CDR3 nucleotide sequence: TGTGCCAGCAGGGAAGGGGGTCTTACGCAGTATTTT.

This clonotype was seen many times. V usage is TRBV29-1 and J usage is TRBJ2-3, with 8 bases fitting TRBD2. The V segment lost 7 bases and the J segment 1 base; nucleotides outside the gene matches: 7. Per germline, CDR1 SQVTM and CDR2 ANQGSEA. The CDR3 is made up of 14 amino acids. The DNA for the CDR3 is TGCAGCGCTGCCACTAGCGGACGCACAGATACGCAGTATTTT. Translated, it gives CSAATSGRTDTQYF.

V is TRBV28 and J is TRBJ2-4; no reliable D call. The CDR3 extends over 16 amino acids. Germline CDR1 and CDR2: MDHEN and SYDVKM. Trimming pared 5 bases from V and 0 bases from J, leaving 14 bases between. The CDR3 loop reads CASSPWQLLAKNIQYF. The CDR3 DNA follows: TGTGCCAGCAGTCCGTGGCAGCTGTTAGCCAAAAACATTCAGTACTTC.

This chain connects TRBV7-2 to TRBJ1-6; 8 bases align to TRBD1. The CDR3 is 15 amino acids. Per germline, CDR1 SGHTA and CDR2 FQGNSA. The V segment lost 10 bases and the J segment 4 bases; nucleotides outside the gene matches: 9. This CDR3 reads CANNQGAGYNSPLHF. As DNA, the CDR3 is TGTGCCAACAACCAGGGGGCAGGGTATAATTCACCCCTCCACTTT.

V usage is TRBV7-2 and J usage is TRBJ2-1; D is uncertain. The ends were cut back, 5 bases at V and 1 base at J, with 9 bases in the middle. The CDR3 is 14 amino acids. Germline CDR1 and CDR2: SGHTA and FQGNSA. CDR3 sequence: CASSTDGSYNEQFF. The CDR3 bases are TGTGCCAGCAGCACGGACGGGTCCTACAATGAGCAGTTCTTC.